This TCR beta chain derives from a study of breast tumors, draining lymph nodes, adjacent tissues. TCRdb itself ran the multiplex PCR reads through MiXCR, one entry per CDR3 protein. This table holds some 49,000 distinct CDR3 sequences, 20% to 25% found once. Study-wide points: The lymph node origin of tumor T cells was framed as consistent with a hypothesis, not demonstrated. Most tumor T cells seemingly derive from lymph node, then expand in tumor.

The CDR3 runs 15 residues. From germline, CDR1 is DFQATT and CDR2 SNEGSKA (reference sequence). The J segment lost 4 bases and the V segment lost 6 bases, leaving 6 bases of the junction unmatched. In regard to this clonotype: The antigen is not known.

Sequencing was performed on breast tumor tissue. This receptor was identified in a female donor with breast cancer. Some clones in this sample may be carry-over from other donors' samples. The chain carries TRBV20-1 and TRBJ2-2; the match to TRBD2 covers 12 bases. Written as DNA, the CDR3 is TGCAGTGCCGACGCTAGCGGGAGGGGCACCGGGGAGCTGTTTTTT. It is translated as CSADASGRGTGELFF.